The TCR beta chain under discussion was sequenced for a study of T cells in Graves' hyperthyroidism and ophthalmopathy. TCR beta CDR3 regions were amplified from RNA. A set of HTBI primers served as the primers for a first-round RT-PCR of the TCR CDR3. TCRdb used MiXCR to reprocess the multiplex PCR reads, holding one entry per CDR3 protein. The sample consists of hundreds of thousands of distinct CDR3 sequences, 15% to 20% of them appearing once. This clonotype was sampled from a woman aged 30 to 39 with Graves' hyperthyroidism. Sequencing input: blood.

The CDR3 reads CASSYTSGRAVSKNIQYF. CDR3 DNA sequence: TGTGCCAGCAGTTACACTAGCGGGAGGGCCGTTTCCAAAAACATTCAGTACTTC. The chain combines TRBV6-2 or TRBV6-3 with TRBJ2-4; 13 bases match TRBD2. The CDR3 sequence is 18 residues long. Per germline, CDR1 MNHEY and CDR2 SVGEGT. Trimming removed 2 bases from V and 2 bases from J; junction bases left unmatched: 6.